This TCR beta chain was sequenced for a study of OX40 agonist ivuxolimab in advanced cancers. The V gene's germline CDR1 is SGHTA and CDR2 FQGTGA. Trimming took 0 bases from V and 3 from J, leaving 19 bases between them. This CDR3 has 18 residues. Measured with immunoSEQ multiplex PCR; TCRdb has only the in-frame clones, and not every one. Of tens of thousands of clones listed, around 91% were seen once; the top ten hold around 6.5%. The material was CD4+ or CD8+ T cells sorted from blood, obtained in a trial of the OX40 agonist ivuxolimab. This sequence joins TRBV7-3 and TRBJ2-3, with D possibly matching TRBD2 (6 bases). The origin of this receptor is an adult with an advanced solid tumor such as melanoma, head and neck, liver or kidney cancer. CDR3 nucleotides: TGTGCCAGCAGCTTAACGGTAACTAGTGGAGGGAAAACAGATACGCAGTATTTT. Protein product: CASSLTVTSGGKTDTQYF.